This TCR beta chain was captured by sequencing in a study of shared clonotypes between healthy human individuals. Produced via immunoSEQ multiplex PCR; TCRdb's table is partial and in-frame only. The table includes about 2.1 million clones, 90% to 95% detected once. This CDR3 has 16 amino acids. Trimming took 0 bases from V and 7 from J; bases not matched to a gene: 7. CDR1 is SGDLS, CDR2 YYNGEE, per germline. Selected positively for CCR7 and CD45RO-negative, naive CD8 cells excluded terminally differentiated effector memory CD45RA+ cells. Findings and limits, study-wide: Generally, naive subsets (rather than memory subsets) showed larger estimated richness.

Concerning this clone: Its target is not known.

Material for sequencing was naive CD8+ T cells from PBMCs. This chain connects TRBV9 to TRBJ2-1, with 10 bases matching TRBD2. The sequence came from a man younger than 35 in good health. Some clones in this sample may be carry-over from other donors' samples. CDR3 nucleotide sequence: TGTGCCAGCAGCGTAGACCCCACTAGCGGGATTAATGAGCAGTTCTTC. Amino acid sequence: CASSVDPTSGINEQFF. Full variable domain (missing parts from reference TRBV9 and TRBJ2-1): DSGVTQTPKHLITATGQRVTLRCSPRSGDLSVYWYQQSLDQGLQFLIQYYNGEERAKGNILERFSAQQFPDLHSELNLSSLELGDSALYFCASSVDPTSGINEQFFGPGTRLTVL.